This record looks at one T cell receptor beta chain sequence and its context. It has no known antigen specificity. Base qualities are not provided; no much larger clone lies one nucleotide away. TCRbeta CDR3 regions were amplified from genomic DNA using the immunoSEQ Assay, a bias-controlled multiplex PCR. In the original analysis: Nucleated cell counts per sample were estimated from amplification of reference gene primers within the assay. To quantify the absolute abundance of each unique TCRbeta CDR3 rearrangement, sequence reads were collapsed and filtered. For each sample, productive Simpson clonality was calculated by taking the square root of Simpson's diversity index across productive rearrangements. TCRdb carries this immuneACCESS record with in-frame sequences only. Its versions omit some clonotypes, under half of them owing to an unresolved V gene in the studies checked, with the rest unexplained. The DNA was the basis for D and trimming; V, J and clone size are from that table. The sample table records about 240,000 clones; about 80% of these occur just once. More than 9.5% of the sample belongs to the ten largest clones.

Spanning cysteine to phenylalanine, the CDR3 consists of 17 amino acids. The only DNA kept is the CDR3, 51 bases in frame from the first base. The collaborating institutions used their own protocols to collect whole blood in K2EDTA tubes. Collaborator samples were shipped for TCRbeta analysis as frozen whole blood, isolated PBMCs, or DNA extracted from either sample type. The sample is drawn from a study of blood T cell repertoires in COVID-19 (dated by TCRdb to the early 2020s). Regarding the complete study: Samples covering the acute and convalescent phases of COVID-19 were provided by collaborators in the United States, Italy and Spain. The samples were drawn from two sources: the first 160 participants of the ongoing ImmuneRACE study, and some 1,300 subjects contributed by 6 global collaborators. Subjects who had been exposed to COVID-19, were actively infected with it, or had recovered from it provided the deeply sampled blood TCRbeta repertoires that made up the dataset. A de-identified subject ID, COVID-19 status, age in years and sex were almost always included in the sample metadata. The repertoires were released in a freely available public database meant as a resource for research on the immune response to SARS-CoV-2. The prospective study material was composed of cDNA or gDNA derived from T cells, B-cell-depleted T cells, or PBMCs. Where HLA class I and class II types were available, the types were taken from metadata supplied by the sample provider, not from assay-based typing. On the study overall, not on this receptor specifically: How much clinical and demographic metadata was included differed by source and by participant, and the metadata was provided uncurated.

The rearrangement combines TRBV21-1 with TRBJ1-3. TRBV21-1 corresponds to a pseudogene. The receptor comes from a woman of 80 years or more with acute or convalescent COVID-19. The sample consisted of peripheral blood. This receptor has the CDR3 CASSKGKKRSSGNTIYF. DNA sequence: TGTGCCAGCAGCAAAGGAAAGAAGAGGAGCTCTGGAAACACCATATATTTT.